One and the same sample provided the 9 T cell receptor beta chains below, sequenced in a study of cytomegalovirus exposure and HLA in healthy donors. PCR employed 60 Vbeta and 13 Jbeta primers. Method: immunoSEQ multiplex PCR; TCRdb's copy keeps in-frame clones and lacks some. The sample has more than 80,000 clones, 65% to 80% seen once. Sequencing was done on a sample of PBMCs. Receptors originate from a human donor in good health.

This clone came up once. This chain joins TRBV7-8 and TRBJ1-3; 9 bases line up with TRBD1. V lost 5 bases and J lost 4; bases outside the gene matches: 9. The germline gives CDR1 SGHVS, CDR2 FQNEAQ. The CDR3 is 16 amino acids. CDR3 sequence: CASSMPTGGVGNTIYF. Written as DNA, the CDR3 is TGTGCCAGCAGCATGCCGACAGGGGGAGTCGGAAACACCATATATTTT.

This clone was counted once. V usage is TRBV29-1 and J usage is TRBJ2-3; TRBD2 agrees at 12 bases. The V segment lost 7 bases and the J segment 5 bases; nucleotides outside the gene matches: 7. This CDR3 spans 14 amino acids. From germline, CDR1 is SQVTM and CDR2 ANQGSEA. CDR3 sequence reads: CSAILAGGVDTQYF. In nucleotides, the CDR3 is TGCAGCGCCATACTAGCGGGAGGTGTAGATACGCAGTATTTT.

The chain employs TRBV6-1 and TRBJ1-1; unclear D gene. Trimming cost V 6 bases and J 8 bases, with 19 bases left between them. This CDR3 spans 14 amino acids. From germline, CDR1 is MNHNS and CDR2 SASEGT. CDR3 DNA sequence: TGTGCCAGCAGGGGAGTGGGGAACTGGGAGGAAGCTTTCTTT. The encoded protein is CASRGVGNWEEAFF.

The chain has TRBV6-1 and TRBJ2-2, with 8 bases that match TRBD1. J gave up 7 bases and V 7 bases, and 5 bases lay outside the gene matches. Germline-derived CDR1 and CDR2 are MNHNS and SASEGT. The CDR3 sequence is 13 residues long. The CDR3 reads CASTQGAVGELFF. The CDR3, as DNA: TGTGCCAGCACCCAGGGGGCGGTCGGGGAGCTGTTTTTT.

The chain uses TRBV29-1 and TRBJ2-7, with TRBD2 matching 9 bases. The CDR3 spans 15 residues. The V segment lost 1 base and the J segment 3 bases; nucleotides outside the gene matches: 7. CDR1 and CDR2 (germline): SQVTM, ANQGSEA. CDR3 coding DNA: TGCAGCGTTGAAGGGCTCCGTAGCGGGAGCTACGAGCAGTACTTC. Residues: CSVEGLRSGSYEQYF.

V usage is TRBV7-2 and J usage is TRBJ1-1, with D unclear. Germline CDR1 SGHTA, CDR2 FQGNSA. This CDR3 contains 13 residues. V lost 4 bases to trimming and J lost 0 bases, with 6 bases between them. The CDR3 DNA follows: TGTGCCAGCAGCTCTCTAGTGAACACTGAAGCTTTCTTT. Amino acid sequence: CASSSLVNTEAFF.

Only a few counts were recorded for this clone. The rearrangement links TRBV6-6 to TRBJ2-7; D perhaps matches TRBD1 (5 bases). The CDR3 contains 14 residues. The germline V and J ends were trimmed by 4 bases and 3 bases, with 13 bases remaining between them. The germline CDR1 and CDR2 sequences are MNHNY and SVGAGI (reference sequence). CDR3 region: CASSFRVGYYEQYF. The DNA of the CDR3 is TGTGCCAGCAGTTTCAGGGTGGGGTACTACGAGCAGTACTTC.

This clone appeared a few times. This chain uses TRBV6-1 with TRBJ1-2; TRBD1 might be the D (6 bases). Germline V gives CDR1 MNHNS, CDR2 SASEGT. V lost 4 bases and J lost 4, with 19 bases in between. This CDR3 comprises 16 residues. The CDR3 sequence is CASSVPPGQGPYGYTF. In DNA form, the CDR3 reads TGTGCCAGCAGTGTCCCCCCTGGGCAGGGGCCCTATGGCTACACCTTC.

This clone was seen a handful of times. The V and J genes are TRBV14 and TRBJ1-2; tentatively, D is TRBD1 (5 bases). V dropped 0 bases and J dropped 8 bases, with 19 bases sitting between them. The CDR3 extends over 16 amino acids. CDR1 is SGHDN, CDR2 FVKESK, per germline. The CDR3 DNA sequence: TGTGCCAGCAGCCAAGATTACGGGCAGGGTATGGGCGGCTACACCTTC. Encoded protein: CASSQDYGQGMGGYTF.